The 7 T cell receptor beta chains below were found in one sample sequenced in a study of T cells in Graves' hyperthyroidism and ophthalmopathy. What was amplified from RNA transcripts were TCR beta CDR3 regions. The HTBI primer set served for first-round RT-PCR of the TCR CDR3. TCRdb re-derived calls from the multiplex PCR reads in MiXCR, one entry per CDR3 protein. The table includes approximately 620,000 distinct CDR3 sequences, 11% to 15% detected once. The sequenced sample was blood. The receptor source for this set is a woman younger than 45 with Graves' hyperthyroidism that later progressed to Graves' ophthalmopathy.

V and J are TRBV29-1 and TRBJ1-1; D is ambiguous. This CDR3 comprises 12 residues. Germline-derived CDR1 and CDR2 are SQVTM and ANQGSEA. The germline V and J ends were trimmed by 6 bases and 5 bases, with 13 bases remaining between them. DNA of the CDR3: TGCAGCGTCGGCTTTTATTTAACTGAAGCTTTCTTT. Translating gives CSVGFYLTEAFF.

This clonotype occurred many times. The chain recombines TRBV6-1 with TRBJ2-3, with TRBD2 as a possible D gene (6 bases). The CDR3 has 14 amino acids. Between the trimmed V and J ends, which lost 6 bases and 0 bases, there was a span of 10 bases. CDR1 is MNHNS and CDR2 is SASEGT in the germline V gene. The DNA for the CDR3 is TGTGCCAGCAGGGCGGGACTCAGCACAGATACGCAGTATTTT. Translated: CASRAGLSTDTQYF.

This clonotype has at least ten counts. J is TRBJ1-1 and V is TRBV12-3 or TRBV12-4; D gene ambiguous. V lost 6 bases and J 4 bases, leaving 12 bases between the germline ends. The CDR3 length is 13 residues. The CDR3: CASSQASRTEAFF. As DNA, the CDR3 is TGTGCCAGCAGCCAAGCGTCACGCACTGAAGCTTTCTTT.

This clonotype has more than one count but fewer than ten. The chain links TRBV3-1 to TRBJ2-1, with 9 bases lining up with TRBD1. This CDR3 is built from 15 residues. Germline trimming cut 3 bases from V and 7 bases from J; bases unmatched to any gene: 7. Germline V lookup: CDR1 LGHDT, CDR2 YNNKEL (reference sequence). CDR3 bases: TGTGCCAGCAGCCACACCGGGACAGGGAAAAATGAGCAGTTCTTC. Residues: CASSHTGTGKNEQFF.

This clonotype was seen many times. The chain couples TRBV2 to TRBJ1-6; D remains unclear. CDR3 length: 15 amino acids. The V gene's germline CDR1 is SNHLY and CDR2 FYNNEI. Trimming took off 3 bases at V and 7 bases at J, with 13 bases between the two ends. CDR3 residues: CASSEKGTANSPLHF. The CDR3 DNA reads as TGTGCCAGCAGTGAGAAGGGAACCGCGAATTCACCCCTCCACTTT.

A few counts support this clonotype. The genes are TRBV12-5 and TRBJ2-7; the D is unclear. The CDR3 length is 14 residues. From germline, CDR1 is LGHNT and CDR2 FRNRAP. V was cut by 7 bases and J by 3 bases, with 16 bases left in between. CDR3 sequence (DNA): TGTGCTAGTGCCGCTTTTAACATCATCTACGAGCAGTACTTC. Encoded protein: CASAAFNIIYEQYF.

The table lists this clonotype with many counts. The chain recombines TRBV9 with TRBJ2-7, with TRBD1 matching 10 bases. The CDR3 is 14 amino acids. After removal of 3 bases from V and 2 bases from J, the junction contained 2 bases not matched to a gene. Germline lookup yields CDR1 SGDLS and CDR2 YYNGEE. The DNA of the CDR3 is TGTGCCAGCAGCGAGGGACAGGGGACCTACGAGCAGTACTTC. It translates to CASSEGQGTYEQYF.